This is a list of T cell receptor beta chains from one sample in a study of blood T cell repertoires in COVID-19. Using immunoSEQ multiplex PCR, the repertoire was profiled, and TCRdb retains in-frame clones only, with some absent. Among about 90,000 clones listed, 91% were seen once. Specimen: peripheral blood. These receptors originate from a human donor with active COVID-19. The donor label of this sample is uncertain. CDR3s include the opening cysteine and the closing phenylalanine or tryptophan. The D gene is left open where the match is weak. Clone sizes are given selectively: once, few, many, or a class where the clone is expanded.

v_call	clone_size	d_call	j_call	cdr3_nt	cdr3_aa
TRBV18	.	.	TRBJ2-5	TGTGCCAGCTCACCATCGGCAGGGGTAGAGACCCAGTACTTC	CASSPSAGVETQYF
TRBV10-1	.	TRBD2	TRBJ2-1	TGCGCCAGCAGTGGGTCTAGCGGGGGTACTCAGTTCTTC	CASSGSSGGTQFF
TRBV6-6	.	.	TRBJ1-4	TGTGCCAGCAGTTACCGGGGAGGGCTCGAAAAACTGTTTTTT	CASSYRGGLEKLFF
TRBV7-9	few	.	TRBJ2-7	TGTGCCAGCAGCTTAGTGACAGACCGCTCCTACGAGCAGTACTTC	CASSLVTDRSYEQYF
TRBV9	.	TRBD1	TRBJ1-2	TGTGCCAGCAGCGGGGACAGGGATGGCTACACCTTC	CASSGDRDGYTF
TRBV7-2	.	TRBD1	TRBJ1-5	TGTGCCAGCAGCCAAACAGGGGCGAGAGGTCAGCCCCAGCATTTT	CASSQTGARGQPQHF
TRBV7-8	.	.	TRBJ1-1	TGTGCCAGCAGCTTAGAAGAGGTGAACACTGAAGCTTTCTTT	CASSLEEVNTEAFF
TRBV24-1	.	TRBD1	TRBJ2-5	TGTGCCACCAGTGCCCAGGGGGCCCAAGAGACCCAGTACTTC	CATSAQGAQETQYF
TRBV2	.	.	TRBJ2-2	TGTGCCAGCAGTGAGAGGGTTAACACCGGGGAGCTGTTTTTT	CASSERVNTGELFF
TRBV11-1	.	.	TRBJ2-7	TGTGCCAGCAGGAAGAACAGGGCCCGTACCTACGAGCAGTACTTC	CASRKNRARTYEQYF
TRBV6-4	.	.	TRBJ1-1	TGTGCCAGCAGTGGGGTCGGAGGTGAAGCTTTCTTT	CASSGVGGEAFF
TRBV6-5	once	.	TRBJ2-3	TGTGCCAGCAGTATCCTCAATAGGGGAACAGATACGCAGTATTTT	CASSILNRGTDTQYF
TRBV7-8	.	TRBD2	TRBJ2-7	TGTGCCAGCAGCTTAACCCCTAGCGGGCAGTACGAGCAGTACTTC	CASSLTPSGQYEQYF
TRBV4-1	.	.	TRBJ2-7	TGCGCCAGCAGCCAAGTTCTGCGAGACTACGAGCAGTACTTC	CASSQVLRDYEQYF
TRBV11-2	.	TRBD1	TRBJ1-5	TGTGCCAGCAGCTTTGAGACAGGGCTGGGCAATCAGCCCCAGCATTTT	CASSFETGLGNQPQHF
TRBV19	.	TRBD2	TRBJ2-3	TGTGCCAGTAGTATGTCTAGCGGGGCAGATACGCAGTATTTT	CASSMSSGADTQYF
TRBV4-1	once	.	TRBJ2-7	TGCGCCAGCAGCCAAGACCCGGGAAGGGCCGGCGGGCAGTACTTC	CASSQDPGRAGGQYF
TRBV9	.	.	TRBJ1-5	TGTGCCAGCAGCGGGGGGGACGCTTCTGGACAGCCCCAGCATTTT	CASSGGDASGQPQHF
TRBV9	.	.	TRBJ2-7	TGTGCCAGCAGCGTAGGGGTGGGCAACAGTTACGAGCAGTACTTC	CASSVGVGNSYEQYF
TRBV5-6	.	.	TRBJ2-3	TGTGCCAGCAGCTTGGTAGCGAGCACAGATACGCAGTATTTT	CASSLVASTDTQYF
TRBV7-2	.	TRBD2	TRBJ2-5	TGTGCCAGCAGCTCCCAGACTAGCGGGGGAGGAGAGACCCAGTACTTC	CASSSQTSGGGETQYF
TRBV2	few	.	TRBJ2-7	TGTGCCAGCAGTGAAGCTGGACTCATTTTATACGAGCAGTACTTC	CASSEAGLILYEQYF
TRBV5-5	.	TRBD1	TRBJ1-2	TGTGCCAGCAGCCTACAGGGGCGACTTAACTATGGCTACACCTTC	CASSLQGRLNYGYTF
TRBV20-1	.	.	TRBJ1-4	TGCAGTGCTACTGACCGACTTGATGGGAAACTGTTTTTT	CSATDRLDGKLFF
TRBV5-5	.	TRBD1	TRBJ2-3	TGTGCCAGCAGCTTGGGACAGGGGTCGGCAGATACGCAGTATTTT	CASSLGQGSADTQYF
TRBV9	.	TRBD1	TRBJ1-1	TGTGCCAGCACCCGAACCCTGACAGGGGAAGTTTCTGAAGCTTTCTTT	CASTRTLTGEVSEAFF
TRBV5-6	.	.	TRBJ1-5	TGTGCCAGCAGCGAGTACCAGGGAAACAATCAGCCCCAGCATTTT	CASSEYQGNNQPQHF
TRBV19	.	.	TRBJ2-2	TGTGCCAGTAGCCGAAGCGGAGGCGATGGGACCGGGGAGCTGTTTTTT	CASSRSGGDGTGELFF
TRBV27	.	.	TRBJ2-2	TGTGCCAGCATGCAGGCAGCAGGGGTAGTGACCGGGGAGCTGTTTTTT	CASMQAAGVVTGELFF
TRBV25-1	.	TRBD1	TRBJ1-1	TGTGCCAGCAGTGAAGACAGGGGGTCCTTTGGAGCCGAAGCTTTCTTT	CASSEDRGSFGAEAFF
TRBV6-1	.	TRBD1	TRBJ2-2	TGTGCCAGCAGAGAAGACGTACTTGGACAGGGGGGCACCGGGGAGCTGTTTTTT	CASREDVLGQGGTGELFF
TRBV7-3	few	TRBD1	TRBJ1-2	TGTGCCAGCAGCTTAGGTGGGACAGGGGACTATGGCTACACCTTC	CASSLGGTGDYGYTF
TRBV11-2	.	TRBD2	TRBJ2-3	TGTGCCAGCAGCTTAGTACTAGCGGGGGCTAGGGATACGCAGTATTTT	CASSLVLAGARDTQYF
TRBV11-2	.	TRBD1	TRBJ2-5	TGTGCCAGCAGCTGGGGACAGGGTCTTCCAAGTCTATTACAAGAGACCCAGTACTTC	CASSWGQGLPSLLQETQYF
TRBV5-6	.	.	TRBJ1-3	TGTGCCAGCAGCTATGGGGGGAGCACCATATATTTT	CASSYGGSTIYF
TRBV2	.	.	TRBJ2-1	TGTGCCAGCGTAATCAACCCGTCTTTAGACAATGAGCAGTTCTTC	CASVINPSLDNEQFF
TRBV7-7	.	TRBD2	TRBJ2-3	TGTGCTAGCAGCCCTGGACTAGCAGATACGCAGTATTTT	CASSPGLADTQYF
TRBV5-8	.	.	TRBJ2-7	TGTGCCAGCAGCTATGCGGGTCTGCAGGGGATCCACGAGCAGTACTTC	CASSYAGLQGIHEQYF
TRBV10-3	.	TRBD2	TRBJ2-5	TGTGCCATCAGTGAAGCGGGGGATGAGACCCAGTACTTC	CAISEAGDETQYF
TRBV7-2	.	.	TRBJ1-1	TGTGCCAGCGTCCCGAGGGGGGGAGTGAACACTGAAGCTTTCTTT	CASVPRGGVNTEAFF
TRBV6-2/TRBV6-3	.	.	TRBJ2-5	TGTGCCAGCAGTCTACAGGGAACCGGGGAGACCCAGTACTTC	CASSLQGTGETQYF
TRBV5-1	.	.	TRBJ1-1	TGCGCCAGCGGAAACAGTGGCACTGAAGCTTTCTTT	CASGNSGTEAFF
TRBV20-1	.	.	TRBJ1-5	TGCAGTGCTAGTGTTCGGGGAGGAGGCAATCAGCCCCAGCATTTT	CSASVRGGGNQPQHF
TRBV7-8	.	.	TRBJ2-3	TGTGCCAGCAGCTTACAGGCCCTCACAGATACGCAGTATTTT	CASSLQALTDTQYF
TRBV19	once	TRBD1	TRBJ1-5	TGTGCCAGTAGACAATCAGGGGGCTCCAGTCAGCCCCAGCATTTT	CASRQSGGSSQPQHF
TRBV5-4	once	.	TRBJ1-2	TGTGCCAGCAGCTTAGGGGATTCCTATGGCTACACCTTC	CASSLGDSYGYTF